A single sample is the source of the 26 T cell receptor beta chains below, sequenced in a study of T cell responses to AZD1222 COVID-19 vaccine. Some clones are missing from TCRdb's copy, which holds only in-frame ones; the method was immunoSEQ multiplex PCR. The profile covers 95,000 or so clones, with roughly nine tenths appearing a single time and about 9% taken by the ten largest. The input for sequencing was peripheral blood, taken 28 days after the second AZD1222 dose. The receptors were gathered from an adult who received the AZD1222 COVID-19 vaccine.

The CDR3 DNA reads TGCGCCAGCAGCTCACGGACAGGGGAAACCTATAATTCACCCCTCCACTTT. This codes for CASSSRTGETYNSPLHF. The chain employs TRBV5-1 and TRBJ1-6, with 9 bases that match TRBD1. V shed 3 bases, J shed 2 bases, and the junction held 6 bases outside the gene matches. CDR1 and CDR2 from the germline V gene are SGHRS and YFSETQ. CDR3 length: 17 residues. Together with reference TRBV5-1 and TRBJ1-6, the CDR3 gives the full variable domain: KAGVTQTPRYLIKTRGQQVTLSCSPISGHRSVSWYQQTPGQGLQFLFEYFSETQRNKGNFPGRFSGRQFSNSRSEMNVSTLELGDSALYLCASSSRTGETYNSPLHFGNGTRLTVT.

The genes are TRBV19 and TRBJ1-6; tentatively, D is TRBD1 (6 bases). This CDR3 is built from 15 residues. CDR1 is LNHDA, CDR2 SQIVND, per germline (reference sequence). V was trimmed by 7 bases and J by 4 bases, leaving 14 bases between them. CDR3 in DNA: TGTGCCAGTAAATACGGGGGGGCTTATAATTCACCCCTCCACTTT. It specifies CASKYGGAYNSPLHF.

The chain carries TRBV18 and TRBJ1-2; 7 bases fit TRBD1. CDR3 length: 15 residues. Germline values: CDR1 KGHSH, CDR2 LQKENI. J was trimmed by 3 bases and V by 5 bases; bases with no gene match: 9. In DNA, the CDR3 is TGTGCCAGCTCAGCAACAGGGACAGCTGACTATGGCTACACCTTC. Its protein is CASSATGTADYGYTF. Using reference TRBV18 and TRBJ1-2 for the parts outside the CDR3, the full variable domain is NAGVMQNPRHLVRRRGQEARLRCSPMKGHSHVYWYRQLPEEGLKFMVYLQKENIIDESGMPKERFSAEFPKEGPSILRIQQVVRGDSAAYFCASSATGTADYGYTFGSGTRLTVV.

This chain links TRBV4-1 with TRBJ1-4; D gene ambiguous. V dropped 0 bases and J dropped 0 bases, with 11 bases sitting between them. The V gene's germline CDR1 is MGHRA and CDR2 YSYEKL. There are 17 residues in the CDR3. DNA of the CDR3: TGCGCCAGCAGCCAAGAAGGCCAGCGAGCAACTAATGAAAAACTGTTTTTT. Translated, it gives CASSQEGQRATNEKLFF.

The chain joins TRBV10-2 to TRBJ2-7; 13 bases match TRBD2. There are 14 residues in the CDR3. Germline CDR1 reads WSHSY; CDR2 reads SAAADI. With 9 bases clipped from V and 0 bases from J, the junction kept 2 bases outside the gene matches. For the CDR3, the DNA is TGCGCCAGTAGGACTAGCGGGAGCTCCTACGAGCAGTACTTC. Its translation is CASRTSGSSYEQYF.

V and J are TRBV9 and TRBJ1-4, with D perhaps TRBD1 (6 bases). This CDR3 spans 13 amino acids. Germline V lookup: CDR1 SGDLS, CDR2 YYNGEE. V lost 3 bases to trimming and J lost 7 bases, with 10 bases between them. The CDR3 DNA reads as TGTGCCAGCAGCGGGGGGCTGCGTGAAAAACTGTTTTTT. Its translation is CASSGGLREKLFF.

The CDR3 here is CASSSGTQSNNEQFF. CDR3 bases: TGTGCCAGCAGTTCCGGGACACAAAGTAACAATGAGCAGTTCTTC. The chain employs TRBV5-5 and TRBJ2-1, with D possibly TRBD1 on 6 matching bases. The V gene's germline CDR1 is SGHKS and CDR2 YYEKEE (reference sequence). Trimming cost V 5 bases and J 5 bases, with 17 bases left between them. The CDR3 sequence is 15 residues long.

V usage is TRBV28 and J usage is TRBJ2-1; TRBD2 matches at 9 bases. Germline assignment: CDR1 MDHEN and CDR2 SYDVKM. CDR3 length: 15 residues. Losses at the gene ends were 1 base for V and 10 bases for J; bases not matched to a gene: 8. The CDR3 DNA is TGTGCCAGCAGTTTATCTAGCGGGAAGAATTCCGAGCAGTTCTTC. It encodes CASSLSSGKNSEQFF.

The CDR3 loop reads CAWVAARGISGELFF. The CDR3 bases are TGTGCCTGGGTTGCGGCCAGGGGGATTTCCGGGGAGCTGTTTTTT. The chain joins TRBV30 to TRBJ2-2; TRBD1 agrees at 7 bases. This CDR3 has 15 residues. V was pared by 5 bases and J by 6 bases, with 12 bases of the junction left unmatched. CDR1 is GTSNPN, CDR2 SVGIG, per germline (reference sequence). The full variable domain, rest sourced from reference TRBV30 and TRBJ2-2, is SQTIHQWPATLVQPVGSPLSLECTVEGTSNPNLYWYRQAAGRGLQLLFYSVGIGQISSEVPQNLSASRPQDRQFILSSKKLLLSDSGFYLCAWVAARGISGELFFGEGSRLTVL.

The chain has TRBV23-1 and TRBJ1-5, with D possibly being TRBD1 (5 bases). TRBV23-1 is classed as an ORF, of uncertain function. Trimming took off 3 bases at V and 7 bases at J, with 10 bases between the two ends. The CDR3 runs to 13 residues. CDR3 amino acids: CASSQGTHQPQHF. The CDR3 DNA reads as TGCGCCAGCAGTCAGGGGACCCACCAGCCCCAGCATTTT.

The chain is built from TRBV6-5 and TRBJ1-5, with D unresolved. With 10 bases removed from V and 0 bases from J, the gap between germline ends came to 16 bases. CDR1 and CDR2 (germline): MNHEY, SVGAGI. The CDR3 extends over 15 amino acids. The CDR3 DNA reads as TGTGCCACCCTGTACAGCAGTAATAGCAATCAGCCCCAGCATTTT. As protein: CATLYSSNSNQPQHF.

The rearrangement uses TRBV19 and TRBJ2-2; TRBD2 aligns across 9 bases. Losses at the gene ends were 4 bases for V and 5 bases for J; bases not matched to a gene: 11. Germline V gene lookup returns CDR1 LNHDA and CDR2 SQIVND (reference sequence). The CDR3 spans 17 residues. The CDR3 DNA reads TGTGCCAGTAGTAGAAGATTAGCGGGAGCTATAACCGGGGAGCTGTTTTTT. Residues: CASSRRLAGAITGELFF.

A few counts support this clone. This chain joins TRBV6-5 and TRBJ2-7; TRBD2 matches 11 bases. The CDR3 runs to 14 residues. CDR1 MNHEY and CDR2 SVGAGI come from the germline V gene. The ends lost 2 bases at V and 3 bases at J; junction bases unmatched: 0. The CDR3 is CASSYGTSGYEQYF. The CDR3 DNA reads TGTGCCAGCAGTTACGGGACTAGCGGCTACGAGCAGTACTTC.

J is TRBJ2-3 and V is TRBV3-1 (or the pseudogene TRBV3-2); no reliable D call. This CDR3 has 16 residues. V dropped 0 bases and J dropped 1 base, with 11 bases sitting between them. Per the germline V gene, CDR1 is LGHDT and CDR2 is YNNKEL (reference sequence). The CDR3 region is CASSQDRASGTDTQYF. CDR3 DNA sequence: TGTGCCAGCAGCCAAGATAGGGCGTCTGGCACAGATACGCAGTATTTT.

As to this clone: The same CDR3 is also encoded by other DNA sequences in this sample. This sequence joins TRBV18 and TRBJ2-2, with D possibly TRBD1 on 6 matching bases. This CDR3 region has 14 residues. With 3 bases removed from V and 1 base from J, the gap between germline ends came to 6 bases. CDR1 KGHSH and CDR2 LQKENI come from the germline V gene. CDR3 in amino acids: CASSPGQNTGELFF. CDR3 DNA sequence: TGTGCCAGCTCACCGGGACAGAACACCGGGGAGCTGTTTTTT.

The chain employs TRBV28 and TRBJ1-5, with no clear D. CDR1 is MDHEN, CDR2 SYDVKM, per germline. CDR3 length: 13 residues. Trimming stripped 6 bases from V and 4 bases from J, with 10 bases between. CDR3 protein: CASSPARNQPQHF. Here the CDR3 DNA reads TGTGCCAGCAGCCCTGCCAGGAATCAGCCCCAGCATTTT.

The CDR3 DNA is TGTGCCAGCAGCGATAATGGACTAGCGGGAGGCTTAGATACGCAGTATTTT. Protein: CASSDNGLAGGLDTQYF. The rearrangement links TRBV5-5 to TRBJ2-3; 14 positions agree with TRBD2. The CDR3 is made up of 17 amino acids. Germline assignment: CDR1 SGHKS and CDR2 YYEKEE (reference sequence). V was clipped by 4 bases and J by 5 bases; unmatched bases: 9.

DNA of the CDR3: TGTGCCAGCAGCCAACGGGGGGGAGGAGAGACCCAGTACTTC. Translated: CASSQRGGGETQYF. The rearrangement links TRBV6-2 or TRBV6-3 to TRBJ2-5, with TRBD2 matching over 8 bases. The V and J ends lost 6 bases and 4 bases, in that order; junction bases with no gene match: 7. There are 14 residues in the CDR3. Germline CDR1 MNHEY, CDR2 SVGEGT.

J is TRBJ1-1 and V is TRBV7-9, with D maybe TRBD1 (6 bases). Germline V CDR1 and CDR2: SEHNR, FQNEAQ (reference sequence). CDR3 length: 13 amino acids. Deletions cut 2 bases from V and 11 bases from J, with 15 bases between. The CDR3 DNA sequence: TGTGCCAGCAGCTTAACCGACGGGGGCGACGCTTTCTTT. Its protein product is CASSLTDGGDAFF.

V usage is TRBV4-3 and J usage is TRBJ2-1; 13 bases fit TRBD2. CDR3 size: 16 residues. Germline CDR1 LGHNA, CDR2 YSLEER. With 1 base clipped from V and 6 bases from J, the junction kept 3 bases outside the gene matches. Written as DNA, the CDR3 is TGCGCCAGCAGCCAAGCGGGACTAGCGGGGCTCAATGAGCAGTTCTTC. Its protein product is CASSQAGLAGLNEQFF.

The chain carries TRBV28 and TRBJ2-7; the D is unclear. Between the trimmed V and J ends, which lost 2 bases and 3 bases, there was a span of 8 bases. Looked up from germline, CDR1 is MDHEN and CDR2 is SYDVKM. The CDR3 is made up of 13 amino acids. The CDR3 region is CASSLVQVYEQYF. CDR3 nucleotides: TGTGCCAGCAGTTTAGTTCAGGTCTACGAGCAGTACTTC.

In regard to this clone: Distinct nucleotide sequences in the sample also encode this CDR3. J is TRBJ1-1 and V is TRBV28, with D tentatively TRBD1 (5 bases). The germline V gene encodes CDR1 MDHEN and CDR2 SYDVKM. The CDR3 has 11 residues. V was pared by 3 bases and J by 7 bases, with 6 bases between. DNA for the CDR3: TGTGCCAGCAGTTTGCAGGGTGAAGCTTTCTTT. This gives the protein CASSLQGEAFF.

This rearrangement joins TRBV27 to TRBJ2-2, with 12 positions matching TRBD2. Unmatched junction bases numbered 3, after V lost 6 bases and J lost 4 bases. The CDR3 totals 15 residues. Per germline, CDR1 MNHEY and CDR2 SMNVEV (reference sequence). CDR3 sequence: CASRGGLAGTGELFF. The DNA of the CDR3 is TGTGCCAGCAGGGGGGGACTAGCGGGCACCGGGGAGCTGTTTTTT.

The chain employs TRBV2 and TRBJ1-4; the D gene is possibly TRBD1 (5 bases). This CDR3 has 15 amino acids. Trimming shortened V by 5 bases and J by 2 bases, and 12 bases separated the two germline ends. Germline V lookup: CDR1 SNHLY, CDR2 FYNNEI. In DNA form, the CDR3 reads TGTGCCAGCAGTCCCGTGGGGGGTACTAATGAAAAACTGTTTTTT. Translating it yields CASSPVGGTNEKLFF.

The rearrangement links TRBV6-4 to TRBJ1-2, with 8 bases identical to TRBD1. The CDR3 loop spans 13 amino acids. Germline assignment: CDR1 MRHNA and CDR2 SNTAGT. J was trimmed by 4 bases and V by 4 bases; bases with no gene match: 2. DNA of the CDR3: TGTGCCAGCAGTGGCGGGACAGGCTATGGCTACACCTTC. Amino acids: CASSGGTGYGYTF.

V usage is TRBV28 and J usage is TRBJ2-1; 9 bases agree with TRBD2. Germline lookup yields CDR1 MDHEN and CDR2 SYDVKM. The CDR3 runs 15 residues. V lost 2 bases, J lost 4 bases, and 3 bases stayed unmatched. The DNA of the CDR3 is TGTGCCAGCAGTTTAATAGCGGGGGAATACAATGAGCAGTTCTTC. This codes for CASSLIAGEYNEQFF.